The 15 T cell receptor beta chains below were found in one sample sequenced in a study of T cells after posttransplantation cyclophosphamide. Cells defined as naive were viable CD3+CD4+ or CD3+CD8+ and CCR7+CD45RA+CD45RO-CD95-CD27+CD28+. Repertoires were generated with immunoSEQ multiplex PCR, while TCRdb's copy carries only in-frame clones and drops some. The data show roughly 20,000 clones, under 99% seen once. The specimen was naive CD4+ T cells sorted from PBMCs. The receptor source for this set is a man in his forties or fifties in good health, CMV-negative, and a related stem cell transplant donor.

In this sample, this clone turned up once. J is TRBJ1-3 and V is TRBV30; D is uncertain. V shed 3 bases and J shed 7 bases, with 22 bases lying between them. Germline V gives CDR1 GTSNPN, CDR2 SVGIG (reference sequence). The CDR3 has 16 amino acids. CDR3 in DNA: TGTGCCTGGAGCCCACCCCGTACACATGGAGGTAACACCATATATTTT. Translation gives CAWSPPRTHGGNTIYF.

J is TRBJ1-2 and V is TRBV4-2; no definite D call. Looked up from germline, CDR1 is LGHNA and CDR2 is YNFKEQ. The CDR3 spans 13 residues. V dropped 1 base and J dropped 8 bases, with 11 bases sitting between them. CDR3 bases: TGTGCCAGCAGCCAAGTTCAGACTAGAGGCTACACCTTC. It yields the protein CASSQVQTRGYTF.

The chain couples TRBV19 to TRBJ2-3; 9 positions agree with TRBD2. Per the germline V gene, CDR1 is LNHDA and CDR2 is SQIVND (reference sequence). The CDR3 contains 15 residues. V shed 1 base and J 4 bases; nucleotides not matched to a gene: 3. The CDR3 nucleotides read TGTGCCAGTAGTATAGCTAGCGGGACCGCAGATACGCAGTATTTT. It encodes CASSIASGTADTQYF.

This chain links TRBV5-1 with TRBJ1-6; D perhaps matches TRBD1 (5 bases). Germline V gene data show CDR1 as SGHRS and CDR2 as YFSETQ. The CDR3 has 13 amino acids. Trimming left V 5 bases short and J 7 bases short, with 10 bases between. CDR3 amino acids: CASSLSGNSPLHF. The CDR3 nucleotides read TGCGCCAGCAGTCTATCAGGGAATTCACCCCTCCACTTT. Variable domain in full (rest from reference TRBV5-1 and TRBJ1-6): KAGVTQTPRYLIKTRGQQVTLSCSPISGHRSVSWYQQTPGQGLQFLFEYFSETQRNKGNFPGRFSGRQFSNSRSEMNVSTLELGDSALYLCASSLSGNSPLHFGNGTRLTVT.

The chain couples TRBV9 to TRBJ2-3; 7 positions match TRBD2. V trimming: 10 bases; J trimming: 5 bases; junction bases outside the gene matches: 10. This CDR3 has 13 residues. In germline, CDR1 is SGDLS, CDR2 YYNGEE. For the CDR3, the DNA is TGTGCCTCAGGGAGGGCCTCAGGAGATACGCAGTATTTT. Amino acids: CASGRASGDTQYF.

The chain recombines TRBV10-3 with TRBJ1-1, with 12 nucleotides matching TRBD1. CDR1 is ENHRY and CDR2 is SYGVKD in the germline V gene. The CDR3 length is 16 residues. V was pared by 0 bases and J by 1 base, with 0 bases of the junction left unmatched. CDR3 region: CAISESGQGANTEAFF. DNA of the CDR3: TGTGCCATCAGTGAGTCGGGACAGGGGGCGAACACTGAAGCTTTCTTT.

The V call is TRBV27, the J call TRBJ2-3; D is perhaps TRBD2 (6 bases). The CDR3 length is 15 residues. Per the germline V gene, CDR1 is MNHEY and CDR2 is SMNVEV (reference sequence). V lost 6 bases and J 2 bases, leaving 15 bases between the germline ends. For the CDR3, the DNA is TGTGCCAGCAGACCTCTGGGGGGAAACACAGATACGCAGTATTTT. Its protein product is CASRPLGGNTDTQYF.

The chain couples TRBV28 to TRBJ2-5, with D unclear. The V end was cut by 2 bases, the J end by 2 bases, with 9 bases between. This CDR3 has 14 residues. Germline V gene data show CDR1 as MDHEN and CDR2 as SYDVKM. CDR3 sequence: CASSLPITQETQYF. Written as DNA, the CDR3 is TGTGCCAGCAGTTTACCCATCACTCAAGAGACCCAGTACTTC.

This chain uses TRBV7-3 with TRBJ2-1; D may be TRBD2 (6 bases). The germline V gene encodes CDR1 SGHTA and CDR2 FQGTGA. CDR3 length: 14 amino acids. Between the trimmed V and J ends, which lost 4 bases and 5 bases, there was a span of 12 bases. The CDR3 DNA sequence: TGTGCCAGCAGCTCCAGCGGAGGGGACAATGAGCAGTTCTTC. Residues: CASSSSGGDNEQFF. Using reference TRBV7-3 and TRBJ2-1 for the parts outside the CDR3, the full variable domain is GAGVSQTPSNKVTEKGKYVELRCDPISGHTALYWYRQSLGQGPEFLIYFQGTGAADDSGLPNDRFFAVRPEGSVSTLKIQRTERGDSAVYLCASSSSGGDNEQFFGPGTRLTVL.

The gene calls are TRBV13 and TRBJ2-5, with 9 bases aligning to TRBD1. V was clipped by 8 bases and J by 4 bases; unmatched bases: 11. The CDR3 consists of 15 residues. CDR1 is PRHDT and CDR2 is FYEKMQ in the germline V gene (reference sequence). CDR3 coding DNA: TGTGCCAGCGGCCTGGACAGGGGATTAGGAGAGACCCAGTACTTC. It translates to CASGLDRGLGETQYF. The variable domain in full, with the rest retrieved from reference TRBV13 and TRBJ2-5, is AAGVIQSPRHLIKEKRETATLKCYPIPRHDTVYWYQQGPGQDPQFLISFYEKMQSDKGSIPDRFSAQQFSDYHSELNMSSLELGDSALYFCASGLDRGLGETQYFGPGTRLLVL.

CDR3: CASSLQGGQGPAGAFF. CDR3 bases: TGTGCCAGCAGCCTACAAGGGGGACAGGGGCCCGCTGGAGCTTTCTTT. The chain is built from TRBV9 and TRBJ1-1; TRBD1 agrees at 10 bases. Germline lookup yields CDR1 SGDLS and CDR2 YYNGEE. CDR3 size: 16 residues. V was clipped by 4 bases and J by 10 bases; unmatched bases: 16.

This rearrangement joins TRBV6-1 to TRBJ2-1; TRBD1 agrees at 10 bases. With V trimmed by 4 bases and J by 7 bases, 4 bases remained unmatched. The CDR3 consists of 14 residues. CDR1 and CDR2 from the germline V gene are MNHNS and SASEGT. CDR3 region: CASSVGQGGNEQFF. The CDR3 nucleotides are TGTGCCAGCAGTGTAGGACAGGGGGGGAATGAGCAGTTCTTC.

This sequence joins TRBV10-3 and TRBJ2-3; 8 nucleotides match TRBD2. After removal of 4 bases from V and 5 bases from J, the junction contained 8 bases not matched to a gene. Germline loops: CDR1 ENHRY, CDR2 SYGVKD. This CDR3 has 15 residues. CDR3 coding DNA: TGTGCCATCAGTGGAATGGCGGGAGGTGGAGATACGCAGTATTTT. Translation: CAISGMAGGGDTQYF.

DNA for the CDR3: TGTGCCAGTAGTGCCCGGGACAGGGGGCGCAATGAGCAGTTCTTC. It is translated as CASSARDRGRNEQFF. This sequence joins TRBV19 and TRBJ2-1; the match to TRBD1 covers 12 bases. V lost 5 bases to trimming and J lost 6 bases; unmatched junction nucleotides: 5. This CDR3 contains 15 residues. Germline V lookup: CDR1 LNHDA, CDR2 SQIVND (reference sequence).

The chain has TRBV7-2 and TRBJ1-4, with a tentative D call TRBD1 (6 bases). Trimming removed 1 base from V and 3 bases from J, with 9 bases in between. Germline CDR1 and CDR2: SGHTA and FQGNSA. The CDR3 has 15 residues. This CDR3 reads CASSLDRTANEKLFF. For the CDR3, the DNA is TGTGCCAGCAGCTTAGACAGGACAGCTAATGAAAAACTGTTTTTT. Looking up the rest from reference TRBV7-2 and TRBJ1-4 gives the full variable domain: GAGVSQSPSNKVTEKGKDVELRCDPISGHTALYWYRQSLGQGLEFLIYFQGNSAPDKSGLPSDRFSAERTGGSVSTLTIQRTQQEDSAVYLCASSLDRTANEKLFFGSGTQLSVL.